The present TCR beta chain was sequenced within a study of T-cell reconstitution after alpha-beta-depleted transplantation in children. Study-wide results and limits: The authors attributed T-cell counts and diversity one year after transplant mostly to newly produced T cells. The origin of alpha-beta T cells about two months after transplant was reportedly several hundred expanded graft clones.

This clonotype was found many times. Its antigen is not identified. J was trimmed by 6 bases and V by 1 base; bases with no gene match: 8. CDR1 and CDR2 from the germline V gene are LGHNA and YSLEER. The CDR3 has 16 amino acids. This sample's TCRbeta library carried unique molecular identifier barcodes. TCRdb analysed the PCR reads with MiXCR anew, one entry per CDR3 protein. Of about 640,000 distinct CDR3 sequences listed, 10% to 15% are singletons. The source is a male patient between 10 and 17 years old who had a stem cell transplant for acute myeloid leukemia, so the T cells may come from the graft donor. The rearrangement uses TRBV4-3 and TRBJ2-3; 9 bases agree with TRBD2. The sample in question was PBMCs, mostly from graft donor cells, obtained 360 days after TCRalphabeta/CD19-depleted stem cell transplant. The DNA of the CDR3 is TGCGCCAGCAGCCAAGTTAGACTAGCGGACGAGGATACGCAGTATTTT. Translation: CASSQVRLADEDTQYF.